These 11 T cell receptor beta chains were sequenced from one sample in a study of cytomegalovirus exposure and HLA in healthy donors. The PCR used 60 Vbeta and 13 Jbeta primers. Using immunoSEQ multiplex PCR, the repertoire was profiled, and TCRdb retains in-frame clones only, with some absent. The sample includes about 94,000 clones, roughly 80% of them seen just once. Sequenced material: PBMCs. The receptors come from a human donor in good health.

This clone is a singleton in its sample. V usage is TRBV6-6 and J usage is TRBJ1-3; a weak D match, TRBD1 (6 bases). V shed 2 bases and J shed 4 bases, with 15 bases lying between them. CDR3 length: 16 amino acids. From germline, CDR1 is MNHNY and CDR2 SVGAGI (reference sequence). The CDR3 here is CASSYRAGAKGNTIYF. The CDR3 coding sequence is TGTGCCAGCAGTTACCGAGCGGGGGCTAAAGGAAACACCATATATTTT.

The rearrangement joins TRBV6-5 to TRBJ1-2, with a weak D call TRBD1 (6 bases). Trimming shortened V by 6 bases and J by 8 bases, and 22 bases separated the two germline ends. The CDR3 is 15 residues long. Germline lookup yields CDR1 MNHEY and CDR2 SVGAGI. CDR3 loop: CASRFGQFQVGGYTF. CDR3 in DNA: TGTGCCAGCAGATTCGGACAGTTTCAGGTGGGAGGCTACACCTTC.

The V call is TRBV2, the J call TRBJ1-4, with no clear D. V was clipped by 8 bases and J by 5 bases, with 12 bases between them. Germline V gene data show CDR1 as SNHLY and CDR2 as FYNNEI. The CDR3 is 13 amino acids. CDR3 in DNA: TGTGCCAGCCAAGCCAGGAGGAATGAAAAACTGTTTTTT. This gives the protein CASQARRNEKLFF. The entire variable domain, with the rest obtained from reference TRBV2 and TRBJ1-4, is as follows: EPEVTQTPSHQVTQMGQEVILRCVPISNHLYFYWYRQILGQKVEFLVSFYNNEISEKSEIFDDQFSVERPDGSNFTLKIRSTKLEDSAMYFCASQARRNEKLFFGSGTQLSVL.

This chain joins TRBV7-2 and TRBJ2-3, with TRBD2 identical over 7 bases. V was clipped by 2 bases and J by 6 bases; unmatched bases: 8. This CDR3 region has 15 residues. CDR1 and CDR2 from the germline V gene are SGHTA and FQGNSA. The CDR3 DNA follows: TGTGCCAGCAGCTTATCGCGGGAGAGGAGGGATACGCAGTATTTT. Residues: CASSLSRERRDTQYF.

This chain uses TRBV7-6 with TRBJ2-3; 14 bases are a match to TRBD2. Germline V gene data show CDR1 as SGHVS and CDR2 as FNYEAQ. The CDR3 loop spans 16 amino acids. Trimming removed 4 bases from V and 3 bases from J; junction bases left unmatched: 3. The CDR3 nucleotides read TGTGCCAGCAGCTCGGGGACTAGCGGGGGAACAGATACGCAGTATTTT. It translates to CASSSGTSGGTDTQYF.

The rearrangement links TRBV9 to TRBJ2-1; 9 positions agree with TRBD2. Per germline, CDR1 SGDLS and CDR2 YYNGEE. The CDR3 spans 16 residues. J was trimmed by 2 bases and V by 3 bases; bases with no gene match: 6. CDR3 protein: CASSGRSGGTYNEQFF. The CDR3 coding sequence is TGTGCCAGCAGCGGACGGAGCGGGGGGACCTACAATGAGCAGTTCTTC.

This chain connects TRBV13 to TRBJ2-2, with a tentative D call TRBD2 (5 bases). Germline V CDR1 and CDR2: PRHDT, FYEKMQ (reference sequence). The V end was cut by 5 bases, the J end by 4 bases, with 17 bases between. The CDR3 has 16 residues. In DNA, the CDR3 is TGTGCCAGCAGCCTACCACCGGGGTCCTCCACCGGGGAGCTGTTTTTT. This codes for CASSLPPGSSTGELFF. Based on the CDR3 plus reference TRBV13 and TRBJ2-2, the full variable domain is AAGVIQSPRHLIKEKRETATLKCYPIPRHDTVYWYQQGPGQDPQFLISFYEKMQSDKGSIPDRFSAQQFSDYHSELNMSSLELGDSALYFCASSLPPGSSTGELFFGEGSRLTVL.

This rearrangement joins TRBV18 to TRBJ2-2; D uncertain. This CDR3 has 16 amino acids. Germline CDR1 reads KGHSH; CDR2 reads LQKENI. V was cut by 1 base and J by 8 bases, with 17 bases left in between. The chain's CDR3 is CASSPRGNVLAGELFF. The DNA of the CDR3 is TGTGCCAGCTCACCACGAGGCAACGTGTTGGCAGGGGAGCTGTTTTTT.

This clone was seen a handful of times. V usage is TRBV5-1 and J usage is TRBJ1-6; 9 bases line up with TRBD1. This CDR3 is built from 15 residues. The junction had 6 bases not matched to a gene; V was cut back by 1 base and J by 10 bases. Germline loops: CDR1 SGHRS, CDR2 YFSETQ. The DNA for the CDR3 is TGCGCCAGCAGCTTGCCCGGGACAGGGAGATCACCCCTCCACTTT. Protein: CASSLPGTGRSPLHF.

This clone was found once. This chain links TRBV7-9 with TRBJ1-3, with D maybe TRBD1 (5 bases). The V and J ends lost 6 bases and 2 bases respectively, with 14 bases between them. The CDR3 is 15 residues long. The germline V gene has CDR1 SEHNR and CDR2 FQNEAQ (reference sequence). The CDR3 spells CASRGREAPGNTIYF. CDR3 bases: TGTGCCAGCAGGGGACGGGAGGCTCCTGGAAACACCATATATTTT.

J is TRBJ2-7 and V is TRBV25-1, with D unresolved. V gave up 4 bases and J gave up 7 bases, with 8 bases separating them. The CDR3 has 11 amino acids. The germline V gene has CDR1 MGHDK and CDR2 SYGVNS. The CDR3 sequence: CASSGAWEQYF. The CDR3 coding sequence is TGTGCCAGCAGTGGGGCCTGGGAGCAGTACTTC.